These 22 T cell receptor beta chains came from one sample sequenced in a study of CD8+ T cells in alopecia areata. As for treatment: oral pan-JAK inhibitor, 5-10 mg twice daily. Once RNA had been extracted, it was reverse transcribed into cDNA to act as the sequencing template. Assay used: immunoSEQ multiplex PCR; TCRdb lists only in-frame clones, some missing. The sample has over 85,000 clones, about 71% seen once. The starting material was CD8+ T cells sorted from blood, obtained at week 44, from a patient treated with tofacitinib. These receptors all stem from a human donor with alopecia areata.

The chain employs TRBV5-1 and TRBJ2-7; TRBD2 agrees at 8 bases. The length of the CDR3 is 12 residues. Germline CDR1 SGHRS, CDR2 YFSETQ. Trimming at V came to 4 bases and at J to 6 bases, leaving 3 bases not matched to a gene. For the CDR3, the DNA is TGCGCCAGCAGCCCGGGGGGGTCCGAGCAGTACTTC. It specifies CASSPGGSEQYF.

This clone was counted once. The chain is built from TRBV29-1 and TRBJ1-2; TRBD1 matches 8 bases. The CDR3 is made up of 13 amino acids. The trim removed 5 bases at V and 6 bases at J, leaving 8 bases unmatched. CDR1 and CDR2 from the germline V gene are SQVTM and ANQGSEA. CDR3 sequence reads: CSVWTGYVHGYTF. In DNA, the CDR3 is TGCAGCGTTTGGACAGGGTACGTCCATGGCTACACCTTC.

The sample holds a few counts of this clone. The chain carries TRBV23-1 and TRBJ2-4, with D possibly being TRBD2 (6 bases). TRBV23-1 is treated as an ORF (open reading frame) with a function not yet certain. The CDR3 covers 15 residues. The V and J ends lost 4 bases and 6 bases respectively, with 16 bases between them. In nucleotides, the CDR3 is TGCGCCAGCAGTCTACCGACAGCGGGTGGAAACATTCAGTACTTC. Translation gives CASSLPTAGGNIQYF.

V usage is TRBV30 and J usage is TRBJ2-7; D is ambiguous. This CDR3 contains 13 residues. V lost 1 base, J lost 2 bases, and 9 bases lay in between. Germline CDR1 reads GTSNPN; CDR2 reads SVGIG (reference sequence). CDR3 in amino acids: CAWSESLTYEQYF. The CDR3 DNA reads TGTGCCTGGAGTGAAAGCCTTACCTACGAGCAGTACTTC.

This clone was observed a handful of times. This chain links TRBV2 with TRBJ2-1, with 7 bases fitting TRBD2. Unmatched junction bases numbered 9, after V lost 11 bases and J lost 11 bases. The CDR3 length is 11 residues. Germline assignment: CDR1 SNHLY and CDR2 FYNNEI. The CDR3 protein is CALKRGSQQFF. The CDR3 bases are TGTGCCTTAAAGCGGGGTTCGCAGCAGTTCTTC.

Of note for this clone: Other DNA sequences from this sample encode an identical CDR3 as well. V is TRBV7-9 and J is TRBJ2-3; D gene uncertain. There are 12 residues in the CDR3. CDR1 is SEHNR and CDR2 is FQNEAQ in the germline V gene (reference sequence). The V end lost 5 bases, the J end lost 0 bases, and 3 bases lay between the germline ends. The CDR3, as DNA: TGTGCCAGCAGCCTTAGCACAGATACGCAGTATTTT. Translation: CASSLSTDTQYF.

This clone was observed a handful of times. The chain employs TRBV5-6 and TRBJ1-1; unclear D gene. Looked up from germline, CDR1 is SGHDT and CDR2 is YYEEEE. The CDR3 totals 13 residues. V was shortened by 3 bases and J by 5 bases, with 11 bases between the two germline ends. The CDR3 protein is CASSSGLGTEAFF. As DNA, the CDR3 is TGTGCCAGCAGCTCCGGCCTGGGTACTGAAGCTTTCTTT.

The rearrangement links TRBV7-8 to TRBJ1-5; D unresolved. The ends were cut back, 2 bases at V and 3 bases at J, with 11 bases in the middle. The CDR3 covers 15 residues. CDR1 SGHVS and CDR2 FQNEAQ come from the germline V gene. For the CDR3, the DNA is TGTGCCAGCAGCTTACGCCCAACTTCCAATCAGCCCCAGCATTTT. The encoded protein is CASSLRPTSNQPQHF. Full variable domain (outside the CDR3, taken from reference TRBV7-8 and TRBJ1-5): GAGVSQSPRYKVAKRGQDVALRCDPISGHVSLFWYQQALGQGPEFLTYFQNEAQLDKSGLPSDRFFAERPEGSVSTLKIQRTQQEDSAVYLCASSLRPTSNQPQHFGDGTRLSIL.

CDR3 sequence (DNA): TGTGCCAGCAGCCAATACCGGGACGGATGGAACACTGAAGCTTTCTTT. Amino acid sequence: CASSQYRDGWNTEAFF. V gene TRBV7-6 combines with J gene TRBJ1-1; tentatively, D is TRBD1 (5 bases). Germline loops: CDR1 SGHVS, CDR2 FNYEAQ. The CDR3 consists of 16 residues. Trimming left V 5 bases short and J 1 base short, with 17 bases between.

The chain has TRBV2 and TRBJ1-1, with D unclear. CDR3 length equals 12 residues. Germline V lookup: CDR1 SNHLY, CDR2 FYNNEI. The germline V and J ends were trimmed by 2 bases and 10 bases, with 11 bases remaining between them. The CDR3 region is CASSERTDGAFF. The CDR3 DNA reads TGTGCCAGCAGTGAAAGGACTGATGGAGCTTTCTTT.

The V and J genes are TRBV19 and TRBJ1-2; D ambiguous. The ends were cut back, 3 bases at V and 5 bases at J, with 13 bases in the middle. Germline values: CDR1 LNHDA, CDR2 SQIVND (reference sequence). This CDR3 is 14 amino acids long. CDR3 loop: CASSIPSTEYGYTF. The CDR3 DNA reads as TGTGCCAGTAGTATCCCGTCGACTGAATATGGCTACACCTTC. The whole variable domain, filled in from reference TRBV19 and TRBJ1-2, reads DGGITQSPKYLFRKEGQNVTLSCEQNLNHDAMYWYRQDPGQGLRLIYYSQIVNDFQKGDIAEGYSVSREKKESFPLTVTSAQKNPTAFYLCASSIPSTEYGYTFGSGTRLTVV.

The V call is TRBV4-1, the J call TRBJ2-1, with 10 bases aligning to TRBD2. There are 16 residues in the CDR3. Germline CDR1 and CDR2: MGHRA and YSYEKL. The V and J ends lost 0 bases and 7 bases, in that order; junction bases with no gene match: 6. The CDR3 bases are TGCGCCAGCAGCCAAGATTTAGCGGGGGGACCTAATGAGCAGTTCTTC. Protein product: CASSQDLAGGPNEQFF.

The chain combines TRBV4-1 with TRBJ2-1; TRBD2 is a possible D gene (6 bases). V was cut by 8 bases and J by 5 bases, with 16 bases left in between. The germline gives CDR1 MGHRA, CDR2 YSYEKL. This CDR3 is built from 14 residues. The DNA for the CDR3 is TGCGCCAGCTCTTGGCGGGACGGGGACAATGAGCAGTTCTTC. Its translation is CASSWRDGDNEQFF.

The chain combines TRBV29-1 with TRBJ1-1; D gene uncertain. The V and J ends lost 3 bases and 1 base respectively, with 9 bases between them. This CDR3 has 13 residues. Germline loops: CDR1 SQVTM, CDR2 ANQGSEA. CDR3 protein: CSVDDRGNTEAFF. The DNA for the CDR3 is TGCAGCGTTGACGACCGGGGGAACACTGAAGCTTTCTTT.

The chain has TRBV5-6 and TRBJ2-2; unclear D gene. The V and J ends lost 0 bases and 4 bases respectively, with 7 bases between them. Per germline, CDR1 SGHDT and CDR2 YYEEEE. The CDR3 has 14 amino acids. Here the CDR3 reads CASSLEVSTGELFF. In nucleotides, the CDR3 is TGTGCCAGCAGCTTGGAGGTTTCCACCGGGGAGCTGTTTTTT.

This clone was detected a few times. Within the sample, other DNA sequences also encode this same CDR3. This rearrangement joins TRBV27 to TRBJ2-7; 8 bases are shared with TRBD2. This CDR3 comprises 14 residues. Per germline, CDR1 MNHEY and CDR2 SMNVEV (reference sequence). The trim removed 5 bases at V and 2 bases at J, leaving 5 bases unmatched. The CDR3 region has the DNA TGTGCCAGCAGTCCCCCGGGGGGGCCCTACGAGCAGTACTTC. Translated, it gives CASSPPGGPYEQYF.

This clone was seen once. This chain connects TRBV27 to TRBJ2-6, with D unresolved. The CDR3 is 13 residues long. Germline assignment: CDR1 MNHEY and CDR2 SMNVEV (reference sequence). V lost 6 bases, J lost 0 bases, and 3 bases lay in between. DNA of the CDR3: TGTGCCAGCAGGGTCTCTGGGGCCAACGTCCTGACTTTC. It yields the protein CASRVSGANVLTF.

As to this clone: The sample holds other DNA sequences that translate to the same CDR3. For the CDR3, the DNA is TGTGCCAGTAGTATGGGCGGTAACACTGAAGCTTTCTTT. Amino acid sequence: CASSMGGNTEAFF. The chain couples TRBV19 to TRBJ1-1, with unresolved D. The V and J ends lost 3 bases and 2 bases respectively, with 7 bases between them. Germline CDR1 and CDR2: LNHDA and SQIVND (reference sequence). The CDR3 contains 13 residues.

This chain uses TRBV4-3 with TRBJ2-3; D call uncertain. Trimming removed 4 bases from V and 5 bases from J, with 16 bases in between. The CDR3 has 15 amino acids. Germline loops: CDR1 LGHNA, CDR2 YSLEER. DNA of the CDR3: TGCGCCAGCAGCCCCCTGGCCGGCCTTGGAGATACGCAGTATTTT. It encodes CASSPLAGLGDTQYF.

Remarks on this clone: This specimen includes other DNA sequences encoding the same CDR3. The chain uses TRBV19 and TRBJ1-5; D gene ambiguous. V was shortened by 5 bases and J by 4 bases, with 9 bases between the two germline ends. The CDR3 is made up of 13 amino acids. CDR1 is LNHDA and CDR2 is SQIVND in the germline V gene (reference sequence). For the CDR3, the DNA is TGTGCCAGTAGTCTCCGAAGTAATCAGCCCCAGCATTTT. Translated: CASSLRSNQPQHF.

The DNA for the CDR3 is TGTGCCAGCAGTACGCAGGGGGTTTTTACTAATGAAAAACTGTTTTTT. Protein: CASSTQGVFTNEKLFF. The rearrangement uses TRBV27 and TRBJ1-4; 7 bases are shared with TRBD1. CDR1 is MNHEY, CDR2 SMNVEV, per germline (reference sequence). Trimming cost V 5 bases and J 2 bases; bases outside gene matches: 8. The CDR3 extends over 16 amino acids.

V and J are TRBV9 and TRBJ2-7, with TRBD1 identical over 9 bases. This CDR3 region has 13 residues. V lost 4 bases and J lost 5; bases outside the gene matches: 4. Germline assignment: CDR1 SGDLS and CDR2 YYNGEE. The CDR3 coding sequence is TGTGCCAGCAGCTTTGGGGACAGGGACGAGCAGTACTTC. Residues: CASSFGDRDEQYF.